Listed below are T cell receptor beta chains from one sample, sequenced in a study of cytomegalovirus exposure and HLA in healthy donors. The protocol was immunoSEQ multiplex PCR, while the TCRdb copy is restricted to in-frame clones and leaves out a portion. This table holds about 220,000 clones, over 65% found once. The sample was PBMCs. The source of these receptors is a man between 18 and 29 years old in good health and CMV-seronegative. The CDR3 runs from the conserved cysteine through the conserved F or W. The D gene is left open where the match is weak. Part of the rows lack a size; the others show once, few, many or a class for expanded clones.

clone size: NA
D gene: NA
V gene: TRBV2
J gene: TRBJ2-7
CDR3 protein: CASSPLSGYEQYF
CDR3 DNA: TGTGCCAGCAGTCCCCTGTCCGGCTACGAGCAGTACTTC

clone size: NA
D gene: NA
V gene: TRBV9
J gene: TRBJ1-1
CDR3 protein: CASSPRGSNTEAFF
CDR3 DNA: TGTGCCAGCAGCCCCCGGGGAAGCAACACTGAAGCTTTCTTT

clone size: NA
D gene: NA
V gene: TRBV6-1
J gene: TRBJ1-2
CDR3 protein: CASSGQYGYTF
CDR3 DNA: TGTGCCAGCAGTGGGCAGTATGGCTACACCTTC

clone size: few
D gene: TRBD2
V gene: TRBV18
J gene: TRBJ2-6
CDR3 protein: CASSPIGTSGGSGANVLTF
CDR3 DNA: TGTGCCAGCTCACCGATTGGGACTAGCGGGGGATCTGGGGCCAACGTCCTGACTTTC

clone size: NA
D gene: NA
V gene: TRBV9
J gene: TRBJ2-3
CDR3 protein: CASSVVASLPDTQYF
CDR3 DNA: TGTGCCAGCAGCGTAGTCGCTAGCCTGCCGGATACGCAATATTTT

clone size: NA
D gene: TRBD1
V gene: TRBV14
J gene: TRBJ1-1
CDR3 protein: CASRLAGTGRTEAFF
CDR3 DNA: TGTGCCAGCAGACTCGCCGGGACAGGGAGAACTGAAGCTTTCTTT

clone size: NA
D gene: NA
V gene: TRBV2
J gene: TRBJ1-1
CDR3 protein: CASTGQMNTEAFF
CDR3 DNA: TGTGCCAGCACAGGTCAGATGAACACTGAAGCTTTCTTT

clone size: NA
D gene: TRBD2
V gene: TRBV14
J gene: TRBJ2-1
CDR3 protein: CASSRLGTSGNNEQFF
CDR3 DNA: TGTGCCAGCAGCCGCCTAGGGACTAGCGGAAACAATGAGCAGTTCTTC

clone size: few
D gene: NA
V gene: TRBV30
J gene: TRBJ2-7
CDR3 protein: CAWSVSGSSYEQYF
CDR3 DNA: TGTGCCTGGAGTGTGTCAGGAAGCTCCTACGAGCAGTACTTC

clone size: NA
D gene: TRBD1
V gene: TRBV7-7
J gene: TRBJ2-7
CDR3 protein: CASSGTGVEQYF
CDR3 DNA: TGTGCTAGCAGCGGGACAGGGGTCGAGCAGTACTTC

clone size: NA
D gene: TRBD2
V gene: TRBV11-2
J gene: TRBJ2-7
CDR3 protein: CASSLLGRTSYEQYF
CDR3 DNA: TGTGCCAGCAGCTTACTCGGGAGGACCTCCTACGAGCAGTACTTC

clone size: NA
D gene: NA
V gene: TRBV5-1
J gene: TRBJ2-7
CDR3 protein: CASSPHEASSREQYF
CDR3 DNA: TGCGCCAGCAGCCCCCACGAGGCTAGCTCCCGCGAGCAGTACTTC

clone size: few
D gene: TRBD1
V gene: TRBV27
J gene: TRBJ1-2
CDR3 protein: CASSGGQRAYGYTF
CDR3 DNA: TGTGCCAGCAGCGGGGGACAGCGGGCTTATGGCTACACCTTC

clone size: once
D gene: TRBD2
V gene: TRBV29-1
J gene: TRBJ2-7
CDR3 protein: CSGTLAPAYEQYF
CDR3 DNA: TGCAGCGGGACACTAGCGCCTGCCTACGAGCAGTACTTC

clone size: NA
D gene: NA
V gene: TRBV6-6
J gene: TRBJ1-2
CDR3 protein: CASSYSRGAGYTF
CDR3 DNA: TGTGCCAGCAGTTACTCGCGGGGGGCGGGCTACACCTTC

clone size: NA
D gene: NA
V gene: TRBV5-1
J gene: TRBJ2-5
CDR3 protein: CASSLVSGGETQYF
CDR3 DNA: TGCGCCAGCAGCTTGGTGTCAGGAGGGGAGACCCAGTACTTC

clone size: few
D gene: TRBD2
V gene: TRBV7-9
J gene: TRBJ2-7
CDR3 protein: CASSLPGLAGPKYEQYF
CDR3 DNA: TGTGCCAGCAGCCTACCCGGGCTAGCGGGACCAAAATACGAGCAGTACTTC

clone size: NA
D gene: NA
V gene: TRBV9
J gene: TRBJ1-4
CDR3 protein: CASSGRESNEKLFF
CDR3 DNA: TGTGCCAGCAGCGGGCGGGAGTCTAATGAAAAACTGTTTTTT

clone size: NA
D gene: NA
V gene: TRBV9
J gene: TRBJ2-2
CDR3 protein: CASSVMAGQGGELFF
CDR3 DNA: TGTGCCAGCAGCGTAATGGCCGGGCAGGGGGGGGAGCTGTTTTTT

clone size: NA
D gene: NA
V gene: TRBV30
J gene: TRBJ1-2
CDR3 protein: CAWNRQSVSGYTF
CDR3 DNA: TGTGCCTGGAATCGACAGTCAGTCTCGGGCTACACCTTC

clone size: NA
D gene: NA
V gene: TRBV6-5
J gene: TRBJ1-1
CDR3 protein: CASSPSGRGDTEAFF
CDR3 DNA: TGTGCCAGCAGTCCATCGGGCAGGGGTGACACTGAAGCTTTCTTT

clone size: NA
D gene: TRBD2
V gene: TRBV5-1
J gene: TRBJ2-2
CDR3 protein: CASRRLAGVAGELFF
CDR3 DNA: TGCGCCAGCAGACGTCTAGCGGGAGTGGCCGGGGAGCTGTTTTTT

clone size: NA
D gene: TRBD1
V gene: TRBV14
J gene: TRBJ2-7
CDR3 protein: CASSRTGTGGHEQYF
CDR3 DNA: TGTGCCAGCAGCCGCACCGGGACAGGGGGCCACGAGCAGTACTTC

clone size: NA
D gene: NA
V gene: TRBV5-1
J gene: TRBJ1-1
CDR3 protein: CASSLYGQNTEAFF
CDR3 DNA: TGCGCCAGCAGCTTGTACGGACAGAACACTGAAGCTTTCTTT

clone size: NA
D gene: TRBD1
V gene: TRBV6-1
J gene: TRBJ2-1
CDR3 protein: CASSEGYTGTVLYNEQFF
CDR3 DNA: TGTGCCAGCAGTGAAGGATACACCGGGACAGTATTATACAATGAGCAGTTCTTC

clone size: once
D gene: NA
V gene: TRBV29-1
J gene: TRBJ1-4
CDR3 protein: CSAKQRLNEKLFF
CDR3 DNA: TGCAGCGCTAAACAGAGATTAAATGAAAAACTGTTTTTT

clone size: NA
D gene: NA
V gene: TRBV6-5
J gene: TRBJ2-2
CDR3 protein: CASRPDSWNTGELFF
CDR3 DNA: TGTGCCAGCAGACCCGACAGCTGGAACACCGGGGAGCTGTTTTTT

clone size: few
D gene: TRBD2
V gene: TRBV19
J gene: TRBJ2-3
CDR3 protein: CASSSSPLAGVDADTQYF
CDR3 DNA: TGTGCCAGTAGTAGTTCCCCTCTAGCGGGAGTAGATGCAGATACGCAGTATTTT

clone size: NA
D gene: NA
V gene: TRBV14
J gene: TRBJ2-1
CDR3 protein: CASSQELAGEQFF
CDR3 DNA: TGTGCCAGCAGCCAGGAGCTAGCCGGCGAGCAGTTCTTC

clone size: NA
D gene: TRBD1
V gene: TRBV4-1
J gene: TRBJ2-5
CDR3 protein: CASSQGMNRGTLETQYF
CDR3 DNA: TGCGCCAGCAGCCAAGGGATGAACAGGGGGACGTTAGAGACCCAGTACTTC

clone size: NA
D gene: NA
V gene: TRBV28
J gene: TRBJ1-6
CDR3 protein: CASSVQVGARSSPLHF
CDR3 DNA: TGTGCCAGCAGTGTTCAGGTGGGGGCGAGGAGTTCACCCCTCCACTTT

clone size: few
D gene: NA
V gene: TRBV6-5
J gene: TRBJ1-1
CDR3 protein: CASSPRRGGEAFF
CDR3 DNA: TGTGCCAGCAGTCCGCGCAGGGGTGGTGAAGCTTTCTTT

clone size: NA
D gene: TRBD1
V gene: TRBV6-1
J gene: TRBJ2-6
CDR3 protein: CATRQGYSGANVLTF
CDR3 DNA: TGTGCCACCAGACAGGGATACTCTGGGGCCAACGTCCTGACTTTC

clone size: NA
D gene: TRBD1
V gene: TRBV14
J gene: TRBJ2-7
CDR3 protein: CASRPGQSYEQYF
CDR3 DNA: TGTGCCAGCAGACCGGGACAGTCCTACGAGCAGTACTTC

clone size: NA
D gene: NA
V gene: TRBV6-1
J gene: TRBJ1-2
CDR3 protein: CASSDFPTAQDGYTF
CDR3 DNA: TGTGCCAGCAGTGATTTCCCCACGGCCCAGGATGGCTACACCTTC

clone size: NA
D gene: NA
V gene: TRBV14
J gene: TRBJ1-5
CDR3 protein: CASSQDGEPQHF
CDR3 DNA: TGTGCCAGCAGCCAAGACGGGGAGCCCCAGCATTTT

clone size: NA
D gene: NA
V gene: TRBV28
J gene: TRBJ1-2
CDR3 protein: CASSIQEPNYGYTF
CDR3 DNA: TGTGCCAGCAGTATACAGGAACCTAACTATGGCTACACCTTC

clone size: NA
D gene: NA
V gene: TRBV5-1
J gene: TRBJ2-5
CDR3 protein: CASSYGQPQETQYF
CDR3 DNA: TGCGCCAGCAGCTATGGACAGCCCCAAGAGACCCAGTACTTC

clone size: NA
D gene: NA
V gene: TRBV5-8
J gene: TRBJ2-7
CDR3 protein: CASSFFAYEQYF
CDR3 DNA: TGTGCCAGCAGCTTTTTCGCCTACGAGCAGTACTTC

clone size: NA
D gene: TRBD2
V gene: TRBV10-1
J gene: TRBJ2-5
CDR3 protein: CASSLAGAAETQYF
CDR3 DNA: TGCGCCAGCAGTTTAGCGGGAGCTGCAGAGACCCAGTACTTC

clone size: NA
D gene: TRBD1
V gene: TRBV18
J gene: TRBJ2-1
CDR3 protein: CASSSGTGTYNEQFF
CDR3 DNA: TGTGCCAGCTCGTCCGGGACAGGGACTTACAATGAGCAGTTCTTC

clone size: NA
D gene: NA
V gene: TRBV7-3
J gene: TRBJ2-6
CDR3 protein: CASSLSGRGLTKSSGANVLTF
CDR3 DNA: TGTGCCAGCAGCTTAAGTGGCCGGGGGTTAACGAAGAGCTCTGGGGCCAACGTCCTGACTTTC

clone size: few
D gene: TRBD1
V gene: TRBV28
J gene: TRBJ2-7
CDR3 protein: CASRDRVTYEQYF
CDR3 DNA: TGTGCCAGCCGGGACAGGGTTACCTACGAGCAGTACTTC

clone size: NA
D gene: NA
V gene: TRBV19
J gene: TRBJ1-3
CDR3 protein: CASSLTGLGNTIYF
CDR3 DNA: TGTGCCAGTAGTCTGACAGGTCTCGGAAACACCATATATTTT

clone size: once
D gene: NA
V gene: TRBV27
J gene: TRBJ2-6
CDR3 protein: CASSLRDTSGANVLTF
CDR3 DNA: TGTGCCAGCAGTTTAAGGGACACCTCTGGGGCCAACGTCCTGACTTTC

clone size: NA
D gene: NA
V gene: TRBV30
J gene: TRBJ1-2
CDR3 protein: CAWRATRIGKGDYGYTF
CDR3 DNA: TGTGCCTGGAGAGCGACAAGAATCGGAAAAGGGGACTATGGCTACACCTTC

clone size: NA
D gene: NA
V gene: TRBV5-1
J gene: TRBJ2-5
CDR3 protein: CASSLGDRSETQYF
CDR3 DNA: TGCGCCAGCAGCTTGGGTGACAGGTCAGAGACCCAGTACTTC

clone size: NA
D gene: TRBD2
V gene: TRBV11-2
J gene: TRBJ2-1
CDR3 protein: CASSPSGRVPYNEQFF
CDR3 DNA: TGTGCCAGCAGCCCGAGCGGGAGGGTTCCTTACAATGAGCAGTTCTTC

clone size: NA
D gene: TRBD1
V gene: TRBV9
J gene: TRBJ1-2
CDR3 protein: CASSAPRGEANYGYTF
CDR3 DNA: TGTGCCAGCAGCGCCCCCAGGGGGGAAGCTAACTATGGCTACACCTTC